This entry lists 16 T cell receptor beta chains sequenced from one sample in a study of cytomegalovirus exposure and HLA in healthy donors. Both 60 Vbeta primers and 13 Jbeta primers went into the PCR. The method was immunoSEQ multiplex PCR; TCRdb's version includes in-frame clones alone and lacks a portion of them. The sample lists roughly 150,000 clones, about three quarters occurring once. What was sequenced was PBMCs. These receptors were taken from a man between 25 and 39 years old in good health and CMV-seropositive.

The chain combines TRBV7-2 with TRBJ2-3; tentatively, D is TRBD1 (6 bases). The CDR3 length is 17 residues. The germline V gene has CDR1 SGHTA and CDR2 FQGNSA. V dropped 1 base and J dropped 0 bases, with 14 bases sitting between them. The DNA of the CDR3 is TGTGCCAGCAGCTTAGACCATGGACAGCTCAGCACAGATACGCAGTATTTT. It encodes CASSLDHGQLSTDTQYF.

This chain joins TRBV5-1 and TRBJ1-4; weak D call: TRBD1 (6 bases). Per germline, CDR1 SGHRS and CDR2 YFSETQ. This CDR3 comprises 15 residues. V was shortened by 2 bases and J by 0 bases, with 8 bases between the two germline ends. This chain's CDR3 is CASSLQGATNEKLFF. The CDR3 DNA sequence: TGCGCCAGCAGCTTACAGGGTGCAACTAATGAAAAACTGTTTTTT.

About this clone itself: Germline and junction disagree at one end, which may indicate a read error. V is TRBV7-9 and J is TRBJ1-5; 8 bases agree with TRBD1. The CDR3 has 15 residues. From germline, CDR1 is SEHNR and CDR2 FQNEAQ (reference sequence). The CDR3 bases are TGTTCCAGCAGCCACGACAGGGGCGTGGGTCAGCCCCAGCATTTT. Protein sequence: CSSSHDRGVGQPQHF.

The CDR3 here is CAWSVFVCEAFF. For the CDR3, the DNA is TGTGCCTGGAGTGTTTTCGTTTGTGAAGCTTTCTTT. The V gene is TRBV30, the J gene TRBJ1-1; no reliable D call. The germline V gene encodes CDR1 GTSNPN and CDR2 SVGIG (reference sequence). Trimming shortened V by 0 bases and J by 7 bases, and 9 bases separated the two germline ends. The CDR3 is made up of 12 amino acids.

This clone was seen a handful of times. J is TRBJ2-1 and V is TRBV30; TRBD2 might be the D (5 bases). This CDR3 is built from 14 residues. The V end lost 0 bases, the J end lost 4 bases, and 10 bases lay between the germline ends. CDR1 is GTSNPN, CDR2 SVGIG, per germline (reference sequence). As DNA, the CDR3 is TGTGCCTGGAGTGTACTTACTAGTTACAATGAGCAGTTCTTC. Protein product: CAWSVLTSYNEQFF.

The chain joins TRBV28 to TRBJ1-1, with unresolved D. The V gene lost 5 bases and the J gene lost 1 base, with 14 bases spanning the gap. Germline assignment: CDR1 MDHEN and CDR2 SYDVKM. This CDR3 comprises 15 residues. The CDR3 sequence: CASSPIQQTNTEAFF. The CDR3 coding sequence is TGTGCCAGCAGTCCGATACAACAGACGAACACTGAAGCTTTCTTT.

CDR3: CASSNENARWTGELFF. Written as DNA, the CDR3 is TGCGCCAGCAGCAACGAAAACGCCCGGTGGACCGGGGAGCTGTTTTTT. The chain couples TRBV4-1 to TRBJ2-2; D is uncertain. CDR3 length: 16 residues. V gave up 5 bases and J gave up 5 bases, with 18 bases separating them. Looked up from germline, CDR1 is MGHRA and CDR2 is YSYEKL.

V usage is TRBV30 and J usage is TRBJ2-5; TRBD1 matches 8 bases. CDR3 length: 11 amino acids. The germline gives CDR1 GTSNPN, CDR2 SVGIG (reference sequence). V shed 5 bases and J 4 bases; nucleotides not matched to a gene: 0. The CDR3 spells CAWGQGETQYF. The CDR3 region has the DNA TGTGCCTGGGGACAGGGAGAGACCCAGTACTTC.

The chain combines TRBV7-9 with TRBJ2-7, with 9 bases identical to TRBD1. Germline lookup yields CDR1 SEHNR and CDR2 FQNEAQ (reference sequence). The CDR3 totals 16 residues. J gave up 1 base and V 1 base, and 5 bases lay outside the gene matches. The CDR3 coding sequence is TGTGCCAGCAGCTTAGGGGCAGGGACAGGGTCCTACGAGCAGTACTTC. Protein sequence: CASSLGAGTGSYEQYF.

The genes are TRBV6-5 and TRBJ2-7, with TRBD1 matching over 8 bases. Losses at the gene ends were 6 bases for V and 5 bases for J; bases not matched to a gene: 9. The CDR3 consists of 14 residues. Looked up from germline, CDR1 is MNHEY and CDR2 is SVGAGI. CDR3 bases: TGTGCCAGCAGCTATAACAGGGGGGACCACGAGCAGTACTTC. This translates into CASSYNRGDHEQYF.

The CDR3, as DNA: TGTGCCAGCAGCTTAGGACTAGCGGAAACCTACGAGCAGTACTTC. This gives the protein CASSLGLAETYEQYF. J is TRBJ2-7 and V is TRBV7-6, with TRBD2 identical over 9 bases. The CDR3 length is 15 residues. Losses at the gene ends were 1 base for V and 2 bases for J; bases not matched to a gene: 3. Germline V lookup: CDR1 SGHVS, CDR2 FNYEAQ. Looking up the rest from reference TRBV7-6 and TRBJ2-7 gives the full variable domain: GAGVSQSPRYKVTKRGQDVALRCDPISGHVSLYWYRQALGQGPEFLTYFNYEAQQDKSGLPNDRFSAERPEGSISTLTIQRTEQRDSAMYRCASSLGLAETYEQYFGPGTRLTVT.

The chain joins TRBV9 to TRBJ1-1; D unclear. CDR1 is SGDLS, CDR2 YYNGEE, per germline. The CDR3 has 14 residues. V lost 3 bases and J 5 bases, leaving 14 bases between the germline ends. CDR3 residues: CASSAVDYGTEAFF. CDR3 nucleotides: TGTGCCAGCAGCGCCGTCGATTACGGGACTGAAGCTTTCTTT.

This chain connects TRBV13 to TRBJ2-3; D gene ambiguous. The V gene lost 0 bases and the J gene lost 6 bases, with 10 bases spanning the gap. The CDR3 totals 14 residues. CDR1 and CDR2 from the germline V gene are PRHDT and FYEKMQ (reference sequence). The CDR3 DNA sequence: TGTGCCAGCAGCTTAGGCCTTAACGGGGATACGCAGTATTTT. This sequence encodes CASSLGLNGDTQYF.

The sample holds one count of this clone. The J gene is TRBJ2-2, the V gene TRBV10-3; 9 nucleotides match TRBD1. V shed 8 bases, J shed 4 bases, and the junction held 8 bases outside the gene matches. The germline gives CDR1 ENHRY, CDR2 SYGVKD. The CDR3 spans 15 residues. The CDR3 region has the DNA TGTGCCATCCCAAGGGGGACAGGGAGCACCGGGGAGCTGTTTTTT. It encodes CAIPRGTGSTGELFF.

This clone has at least ten counts. The CDR3 protein is CASRPGGSWPNLFF. The CDR3 region has the DNA TGTGCCAGCAGGCCAGGAGGGTCCTGGCCGAATCTGTTTTTT. The rearrangement joins TRBV27 to TRBJ1-4; the D is unclear. The V gene's germline CDR1 is MNHEY and CDR2 SMNVEV (reference sequence). Trimming took off 6 bases at V and 14 bases at J, with 22 bases between the two ends. The CDR3 is made up of 14 amino acids. The complete variable domain, with remaining parts taken from reference TRBV27 and TRBJ1-4, reads EAQVTQNPRYLITVTGKKLTVTCSQNMNHEYMSWYRQDPGLGLRQIYYSMNVEVTDKGDVPEGYKVSRKEKRNFPLILESPSPNQTSLYFCASRPGGSWPNLFFGSGTQLSVL.

This clone was detected a few times. The CDR3 DNA reads TGTGCCTGGAGTGTACGTGGAGCCGGGACTCTGTTTTTT. It specifies CAWSVRGAGTLFF. V gene TRBV30 combines with J gene TRBJ1-4, with a tentative D call TRBD1 (5 bases). V lost 0 bases, J lost 14 bases, and 16 bases lay in between. The CDR3 runs to 13 residues. The germline gives CDR1 GTSNPN, CDR2 SVGIG (reference sequence).